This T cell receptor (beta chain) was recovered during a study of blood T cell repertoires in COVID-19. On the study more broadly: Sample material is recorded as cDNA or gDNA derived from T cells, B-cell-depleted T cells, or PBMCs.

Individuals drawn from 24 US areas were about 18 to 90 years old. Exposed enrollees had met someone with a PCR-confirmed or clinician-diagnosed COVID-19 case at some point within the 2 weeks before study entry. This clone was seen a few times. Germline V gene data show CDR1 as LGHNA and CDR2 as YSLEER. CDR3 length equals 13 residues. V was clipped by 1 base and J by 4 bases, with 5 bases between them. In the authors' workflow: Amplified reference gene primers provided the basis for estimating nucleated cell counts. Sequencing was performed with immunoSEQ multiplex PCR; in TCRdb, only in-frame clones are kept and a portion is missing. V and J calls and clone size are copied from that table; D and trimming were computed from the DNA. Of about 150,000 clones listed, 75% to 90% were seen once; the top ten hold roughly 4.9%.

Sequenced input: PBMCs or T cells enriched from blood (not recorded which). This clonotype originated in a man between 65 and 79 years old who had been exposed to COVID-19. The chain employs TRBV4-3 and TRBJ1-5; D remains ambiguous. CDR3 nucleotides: TGCGCCAGCAGCCAAGGCCAGAATCAGCCCCAGCATTTT. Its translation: CASSQGQNQPQHF.